This passage covers 29 T cell receptor beta chains from one sample sequenced in a study of blood T cell repertoires in COVID-19 (dated by TCRdb to the early 2020s). Library prep was done by the immunoSEQ multiplex PCR assay. TCRdb holds this immuneACCESS table with in-frame rearrangements only. Some clones are missing; in checked studies, unresolved V genes explain under half, and the rest has no known cause. A total of 140,000 to 150,000 clones appear in this sample, about 90% of them only once. The ten largest clones take up roughly 2.1% of the sample. The sample comprised peripheral blood. Receptor source: a human donor in a cohort sampled during active COVID-19.

The chain uses TRBV2 and TRBJ1-1; D gene unclear. In germline, CDR1 is SNHLY, CDR2 FYNNEI. The CDR3 is made up of 14 amino acids. The V and J ends lost 5 bases and 1 base respectively, with 11 bases between them. CDR3 sequence (DNA): TGTGCCAGCAGTAGGTCAGGTCGGAACACTGAAGCTTTCTTT. It yields the protein CASSRSGRNTEAFF.

The chain recombines TRBV27 with TRBJ2-7; D is unclear. V lost 8 bases, J lost 2 bases, and 13 bases lay in between. This CDR3 region has 13 residues. Germline-derived CDR1 and CDR2 are MNHEY and SMNVEV (reference sequence). CDR3 DNA sequence: TGTGCCAGCGCTTATACCCCAGCCTACGAGCAGTACTTC. Residues: CASAYTPAYEQYF.

The chain has TRBV4-2 and TRBJ2-3; the match to TRBD1 covers 8 bases. The CDR3 runs to 18 residues. CDR1 and CDR2 from the germline V gene are LGHNA and YNFKEQ. The ends lost 6 bases at V and 1 base at J; junction bases unmatched: 15. The CDR3 is CASSVAGRGRLGTDTQYF. DNA for the CDR3: TGTGCCAGCAGTGTTGCGGGCAGGGGGCGATTGGGCACAGATACGCAGTATTTT.

The chain recombines TRBV10-3 with TRBJ2-7; TRBD1 agrees at 9 bases. Germline values: CDR1 ENHRY, CDR2 SYGVKD. V trimming: 6 bases; J trimming: 2 bases; junction bases outside the gene matches: 8. There are 15 residues in the CDR3. The CDR3 region is CAIRDGTGSTYEQYF. In nucleotides, the CDR3 is TGTGCCATCAGGGATGGGACAGGGAGTACCTACGAGCAGTACTTC.

J is TRBJ2-1 and V is TRBV14, with D unclear. The ends were cut back, 3 bases at V and 9 bases at J, with 6 bases in the middle. The CDR3 consists of 11 residues. From germline, CDR1 is SGHDN and CDR2 FVKESK. CDR3 DNA: TGTGCCAGCAGCCAGGGCCCTGAGCAGTTCTTC. Protein: CASSQGPEQFF.

The V call is TRBV11-2, the J call TRBJ1-2; D unclear. Germline values: CDR1 SGHAT, CDR2 FQNNGV. V lost 0 bases to trimming and J lost 4 bases, with 6 bases between them. The CDR3 extends over 13 amino acids. CDR3 bases: TGTGCCAGCAGCTTAGATCAATCCTATGGCTACACCTTC. It is translated as CASSLDQSYGYTF. Full variable domain (missing parts from reference TRBV11-2 and TRBJ1-2): EAGVAQSPRYKIIEKRQSVAFWCNPISGHATLYWYQQILGQGPKLLIQFQNNGVVDDSQLPKDRFSAERLKGVDSTLKIQPAKLEDSAVYLCASSLDQSYGYTFGSGTRLTVV.

This rearrangement joins TRBV10-2 to TRBJ1-1; 7 nucleotides agree with TRBD1. The J segment lost 3 bases and the V segment lost 9 bases, leaving 7 bases of the junction unmatched. The CDR3 totals 13 residues. The germline gives CDR1 WSHSY, CDR2 SAAADI. The CDR3 DNA reads as TGCGCCAGGTCGACAGGGCGGGACACTGAAGCTTTCTTT. It codes for CARSTGRDTEAFF.

CDR3: CASSSTSGGAHGELFF. In DNA form, the CDR3 reads TGTGCCAGCAGTTCAACTAGCGGGGGGGCCCACGGGGAGCTGTTTTTT. The rearrangement links TRBV6-2 or TRBV6-3 to TRBJ2-2; 13 nucleotides align to TRBD2. The CDR3 has 16 amino acids. From germline, CDR1 is MNHEY and CDR2 SVGEGT. With 4 bases clipped from V and 7 bases from J, the junction kept 6 bases outside the gene matches.

The chain carries TRBV30 and TRBJ2-7, with D maybe TRBD1 (6 bases). The V end lost 1 base, the J end lost 7 bases, and 14 bases lay between the germline ends. CDR3 length: 13 residues. Germline loops: CDR1 GTSNPN, CDR2 SVGIG (reference sequence). For the CDR3, the DNA is TGTGCCTGGAGTGGTCACAGGGATCGGGAGCAGTACTTC. This translates into CAWSGHRDREQYF.

CDR3 protein: CASSLAGDTSSPLHF. CDR3 coding DNA: TGTGCCAGTAGCCTCGCAGGGGATACGAGCTCACCCCTCCACTTT. The chain combines TRBV19 with TRBJ1-6, with D possibly being TRBD1 (6 bases). V was shortened by 6 bases and J by 10 bases, with 19 bases between the two germline ends. The CDR3 is 15 residues long. The V gene's germline CDR1 is LNHDA and CDR2 SQIVND (reference sequence).

This chain joins TRBV6-1 and TRBJ1-4, with TRBD1 matching over 8 bases. CDR1 and CDR2 from the germline V gene are MNHNS and SASEGT. Trimming cost V 4 bases and J 0 bases; bases outside gene matches: 4. CDR3 size: 16 residues. In DNA, the CDR3 is TGTGCCAGCAGTGGACAGGGGTCGGCAACTAATGAAAAACTGTTTTTT. It yields the protein CASSGQGSATNEKLFF.

This chain joins TRBV18 and TRBJ1-1; D is possibly TRBD1 (6 bases). Germline loops: CDR1 KGHSH, CDR2 LQKENI. The CDR3 spans 16 residues. V was trimmed by 4 bases and J by 0 bases, leaving 15 bases between them. For the CDR3, the DNA is TGTGCCAGCTCACGGGCAAGACAGGAATTGAACACTGAAGCTTTCTTT. Its translation: CASSRARQELNTEAFF.

This clone was seen only a few times. The chain combines TRBV11-1 with TRBJ2-7; weak D call: TRBD1 (5 bases). The CDR3 covers 14 residues. The germline gives CDR1 SGHAT, CDR2 FQDESV (reference sequence). V was trimmed by 3 bases and J by 4 bases, leaving 13 bases between them. Here the CDR3 reads CASSFLSGNYEQYF. CDR3 DNA: TGTGCCAGCAGCTTTCTTTCAGGGAATTACGAGCAGTACTTC.

V gene TRBV7-2 combines with J gene TRBJ2-7; 9 nucleotides line up with TRBD2. The V segment lost 3 bases and the J segment 6 bases; nucleotides outside the gene matches: 21. CDR3 length: 19 amino acids. CDR1 is SGHTA and CDR2 is FQGNSA in the germline V gene. The CDR3 coding sequence is TGTGCCAGCAGCTTTATTTTTGTGACTAGCGGTGCTTTCTCGGGCGAGCAGTACTTC. This codes for CASSFIFVTSGAFSGEQYF. The variable domain in full, with the rest retrieved from reference TRBV7-2 and TRBJ2-7, is GAGVSQSPSNKVTEKGKDVELRCDPISGHTALYWYRQSLGQGLEFLIYFQGNSAPDKSGLPSDRFSAERTGGSVSTLTIQRTQQEDSAVYLCASSFIFVTSGAFSGEQYFGPGTRLTVT.

The chain recombines TRBV19 with TRBJ1-1; TRBD1 matches at 9 bases. After removal of 5 bases from V and 11 bases from J, the junction contained 12 bases not matched to a gene. The CDR3 extends over 14 amino acids. Germline CDR1 reads LNHDA; CDR2 reads SQIVND (reference sequence). CDR3 sequence reads: CASSVDRGIGVAFF. CDR3 DNA: TGTGCCAGTAGTGTCGACAGGGGGATCGGTGTTGCTTTCTTT.

J is TRBJ2-3 and V is TRBV30; tentatively, D is TRBD1 (6 bases). Trimming shortened V by 6 bases and J by 6 bases, and 16 bases separated the two germline ends. Germline CDR1 is GTSNPN and CDR2 is SVGIG (reference sequence). The CDR3 is made up of 13 amino acids. This CDR3 reads CACRDNPGDTQYF. The CDR3 DNA follows: TGTGCCTGCCGGGACAACCCGGGGGATACGCAGTATTTT.

This clone was observed a single time. The chain has TRBV4-2 and TRBJ1-3, with 7 bases identical to TRBD1. CDR1 LGHNA and CDR2 YNFKEQ come from the germline V gene. The V segment lost 3 bases and the J segment 1 base; nucleotides outside the gene matches: 9. CDR3 length: 17 residues. In DNA form, the CDR3 reads TGTGCCAGCAGCCAGACAGGGCCCAGGGAGTCTGGAAACACCATATATTTT. Amino acids: CASSQTGPRESGNTIYF.

Comment on this clone: The junction departs from germline at one end; a sequencing error may be responsible. The CDR3 sequence is CASSSPPGQGSQNF. The CDR3 DNA reads TGTGCCAGCAGCAGTCCACCGGGACAGGGGTCCCAAAACTTC. V is TRBV13 and J is TRBJ2-7; 10 nucleotides line up with TRBD1. This CDR3 comprises 14 residues. In germline, CDR1 is PRHDT, CDR2 FYEKMQ (reference sequence).

This chain links TRBV11-2 with TRBJ2-2; D remains ambiguous. Germline V gene data show CDR1 as SGHAT and CDR2 as FQNNGV. Trimming stripped 0 bases from V and 6 bases from J, with 5 bases between. There are 13 residues in the CDR3. CDR3 loop: CASSLDPAGELFF. As DNA, the CDR3 is TGTGCCAGCAGCTTAGATCCTGCCGGGGAGCTGTTTTTT.

The chain is built from TRBV4-1 and TRBJ2-1; 7 bases fit TRBD2. The CDR3 length is 17 residues. Per the germline V gene, CDR1 is MGHRA and CDR2 is YSYEKL. V gave up 3 bases and J gave up 7 bases; unmatched junction bases: 15. DNA of the CDR3: TGCGCCAGCAGCCAGGGGAGCGGGGCTATCGGGATGAATGAGCAGTTCTTC. Residues: CASSQGSGAIGMNEQFF.

This rearrangement joins TRBV7-8 to TRBJ2-2; D uncertain. Germline V gene lookup returns CDR1 SGHVS and CDR2 FQNEAQ. V gave up 5 bases and J gave up 9 bases, with 10 bases separating them. This CDR3 has 12 residues. CDR3 residues: CASSPHSRELFF. In nucleotides, the CDR3 is TGTGCCAGCAGCCCTCACTCACGGGAGCTGTTTTTT. The full variable domain, with the rest looked up from reference TRBV7-8 and TRBJ2-2, is GAGVSQSPRYKVAKRGQDVALRCDPISGHVSLFWYQQALGQGPEFLTYFQNEAQLDKSGLPSDRFFAERPEGSVSTLKIQRTQQEDSAVYLCASSPHSRELFFGEGSRLTVL.

This clone occurred once. The V call is TRBV28, the J call TRBJ2-6; D ambiguous. Germline CDR1 MDHEN, CDR2 SYDVKM. V lost 3 bases and J lost 0, with 12 bases in between. The CDR3 length is 17 residues. Here the CDR3 DNA reads TGTGCCAGCAGTTTCCCTCCATTCAGCTCTGGGGCCAACGTCCTGACTTTC. It codes for CASSFPPFSSGANVLTF.

This chain connects TRBV7-8 to TRBJ2-5, with 9 bases lining up with TRBD2. Germline CDR1 and CDR2: SGHVS and FQNEAQ. The CDR3 runs 16 residues. The V segment lost 4 bases and the J segment 5 bases; nucleotides outside the gene matches: 11. CDR3 amino acids: CASSSPLAGGPETQYF. DNA of the CDR3: TGTGCCAGCAGCTCCCCCCTGGCGGGGGGGCCGGAGACCCAGTACTTC.

The chain combines TRBV7-8 with TRBJ1-5, with D possibly matching TRBD1 (5 bases). The V end was cut by 1 base, the J end by 5 bases, with 6 bases between. This CDR3 comprises 13 residues. Germline lookup yields CDR1 SGHVS and CDR2 FQNEAQ. CDR3 sequence: CASSLGGDQPQHF. In DNA, the CDR3 is TGTGCCAGCAGCTTAGGGGGGGATCAGCCCCAGCATTTT.

In this sample, this clone turned up many times. The chain combines TRBV5-5 with TRBJ1-6, with 7 bases aligning to TRBD1. This CDR3 comprises 14 residues. With 4 bases clipped from V and 9 bases from J, the junction kept 7 bases outside the gene matches. The germline V gene has CDR1 SGHKS and CDR2 YYEKEE (reference sequence). The CDR3 DNA reads as TGTGCCAGCAGCACCCGACAGGGAGGTTCACCCCTCCACTTT. Protein: CASSTRQGGSPLHF.

This chain uses TRBV2 with TRBJ2-7; TRBD1 is a possible D gene (5 bases). Germline V gene lookup returns CDR1 SNHLY and CDR2 FYNNEI. The CDR3 runs to 15 residues. With 3 bases removed from V and 6 bases from J, the gap between germline ends came to 18 bases. CDR3 loop: CASSELLGVAAEQYF. In nucleotides, the CDR3 is TGTGCCAGCAGTGAGTTGCTAGGGGTCGCCGCCGAGCAGTACTTC.

This chain connects TRBV25-1 to TRBJ2-3; D unresolved. V dropped 2 bases and J dropped 2 bases, with 5 bases sitting between them. Germline-derived CDR1 and CDR2 are MGHDK and SYGVNS. The CDR3 covers 13 residues. CDR3 sequence reads: CASSEGATDTQYF. CDR3 sequence (DNA): TGTGCCAGCAGTGAAGGAGCCACAGATACGCAGTATTTT.

The chain joins TRBV18 to TRBJ2-3; TRBD1 might be the D (5 bases). This CDR3 is 16 amino acids long. Germline V gives CDR1 KGHSH, CDR2 LQKENI. V dropped 0 bases and J dropped 1 base, with 11 bases sitting between them. CDR3 protein: CASSPPGARGTDTQYF. Here the CDR3 DNA reads TGTGCCAGCTCACCACCTGGGGCGCGCGGCACAGATACGCAGTATTTT.

This clone was counted between two and nine times. The chain combines TRBV18 with TRBJ2-3; 7 nucleotides match TRBD2. The junction had 2 bases not matched to a gene; V was cut back by 2 bases and J by 3 bases. The CDR3 totals 14 residues. CDR1 is KGHSH, CDR2 LQKENI, per germline. CDR3 nucleotides: TGTGCCAGCTCACCAGGGACTATAACAGATACGCAGTATTTT. Translated: CASSPGTITDTQYF.